This T cell receptor (beta chain) was sequenced during a study of identical twins. MiXCR, run by TCRdb on the 5' RACE reads, gives a single entry per CDR3 protein. The sample holds some 200,000 distinct CDR3 sequences, 6.5% to 8.5% seen once. Study-wide findings and caveats: Out-of-frame alpha sequences common to twins exhibited a surplus of low generation probability.

This clonotype was observed a handful of times. Its matching antigen is unknown. Germline-derived CDR1 and CDR2 are DFQATT and SNEGSKA (reference sequence). V shed 3 bases, J shed 9 bases, and the junction held 12 bases outside the gene matches. The CDR3 is 15 amino acids. These sequences were also reported in another study, on yellow fever vaccine responses in identical twins.

The clonotype comes from a woman aged 18-30 years in good health. What was sequenced was memory (CD45RO+) T cells sorted from blood. This chain links TRBV20-1 with TRBJ2-1, with 9 positions matching TRBD1. DNA for the CDR3: TGCAGTGCTAGCGAGGGGACAGGGAGAAGGAGTGAGCAGTTCTTC. Translating it yields CSASEGTGRRSEQFF.